Each of the 5 T cell receptor beta chains below was sequenced from the same sample in a study of T cell responses to AZD1222 COVID-19 vaccine. Method: immunoSEQ multiplex PCR; TCRdb's copy keeps in-frame clones and lacks some. In the table there are 98,000 or so clones, 85% to 90% of which are singletons. Sequencing used peripheral blood, obtained 28 days after the second AZD1222 dose. The receptor set was obtained from an adult who received the AZD1222 COVID-19 vaccine.

This chain links TRBV9 with TRBJ2-5; the match to TRBD2 covers 11 bases. Germline V lookup: CDR1 SGDLS, CDR2 YYNGEE. The length of the CDR3 is 23 residues. J gave up 2 bases and V 7 bases, and 31 bases lay outside the gene matches. Here the CDR3 reads CASDENRQGVNSGRAVVQETQYF. The CDR3 DNA follows: TGTGCCAGCGATGAGAATAGGCAGGGGGTTAATAGCGGGAGGGCCGTGGTACAAGAGACCCAGTACTTC.

The V call is TRBV9, the J call TRBJ2-1; no definite D call. This CDR3 has 15 amino acids. The ends were cut back, 4 bases at V and 0 bases at J, with 11 bases in the middle. Germline V gene sequence: CDR1 SGDLS, CDR2 YYNGEE. CDR3 coding DNA: TGTGCCAGCAGCCCAGACCGAAGCTCCTACAATGAGCAGTTCTTC. Translated, it gives CASSPDRSSYNEQFF. The variable domain in full, completed from reference TRBV9 and TRBJ2-1, reads DSGVTQTPKHLITATGQRVTLRCSPRSGDLSVYWYQQSLDQGLQFLIQYYNGEERAKGNILERFSAQQFPDLHSELNLSSLELGDSALYFCASSPDRSSYNEQFFGPGTRLTVL.

The chain links TRBV4-1 to TRBJ2-1; TRBD2 matches 7 bases. V lost 0 bases to trimming and J lost 2 bases; unmatched junction nucleotides: 7. CDR1 is MGHRA and CDR2 is YSYEKL in the germline V gene. The CDR3 sequence is 17 residues long. CDR3 protein: CASSQDLTGRPYNEQFF. For the CDR3, the DNA is TGCGCCAGCAGCCAAGATCTTACCGGGAGGCCCTACAATGAGCAGTTCTTC.

The gene calls are TRBV6-5 and TRBJ1-1, with D hard to call. The V gene lost 7 bases and the J gene lost 1 base, with 7 bases spanning the gap. The CDR3 loop spans 12 amino acids. Germline CDR1 reads MNHEY; CDR2 reads SVGAGI. The CDR3 DNA reads as TGTGCCAGCACCGACACGAACACTGAAGCTTTCTTT. Its translation: CASTDTNTEAFF.

V gene TRBV7-9 combines with J gene TRBJ2-7, with D uncertain. The CDR3 totals 13 residues. V was trimmed by 4 bases and J by 0 bases, leaving 7 bases between them. Per germline, CDR1 SEHNR and CDR2 FQNEAQ (reference sequence). The CDR3 here is CASSSQNSYEQYF. In DNA, the CDR3 is TGTGCCAGCAGCTCCCAAAACTCCTACGAGCAGTACTTC.